The rows below give T cell receptor beta chains drawn from one sample of a study of T cells in Graves' hyperthyroidism and ophthalmopathy. TCRdb used MiXCR to reprocess the multiplex PCR reads, holding one entry per CDR3 protein. The table records approximately 300,000 distinct CDR3 sequences, roughly 19% of them present only once. The sample was blood. The receptors here all came from a man in his forties or fifties with Graves' ophthalmopathy. The CDR3 runs from the conserved cysteine through the conserved F or W. A D gene is named only where the DNA matches it firmly. The size field is filled for only some rows; it gives once, few, many or a size class.

D	V	J	length	size	DNA	CDR3
TRBD1	TRBV20-1	TRBJ2-7	13	many	TGCAGTGCTAGAGGAGACAGGGACCACGAGCAGTACTTC	CSARGDRDHEQYF
NA	TRBV5-1	TRBJ2-3	14	many	TGCGCCAGCAGCTTGGCCTCGAACACAGATACGCAGTATTTT	CASSLASNTDTQYF
TRBD1	TRBV9	TRBJ2-7	14	NA	TGTGCCAGCAGCGTAGGACAGGGGAACGGCGAGCAGTACTTC	CASSVGQGNGEQYF
NA	TRBV3-1	TRBJ2-7	15	NA	TGTGCCAGCAGCCCCTGGGTAGGGAGCTCCTACGAGCAGTACTTC	CASSPWVGSSYEQYF
TRBD2	TRBV12-3/TRBV12-4	TRBJ2-1	14	many	TGTGCCAGCACTTCTAGCGGGAGGGCCACTGAGCAGTTCTTC	CASTSSGRATEQFF
NA	TRBV20-1	TRBJ2-1	14	NA	TGCAGTCTGTGGGGTGCTAGTACCTACAATGAGCAGTTCTTC	CSLWGASTYNEQFF
NA	TRBV7-2	TRBJ1-5	14	NA	TGTGCCAGCGGAGTTTGGGGTTACAATCAGCCCCAGCATTTT	CASGVWGYNQPQHF
NA	TRBV28	TRBJ1-4	13	few	TGTGCCAGCAGTCCCCAAGAAGGCGAAAAACTGTTTTTT	CASSPQEGEKLFF
TRBD1	TRBV9	TRBJ1-6	18	many	TGTGCCAGCAGCGTGGCTACCGGGACAGGGGTCTCTCAATCACCCCTCCACTTT	CASSVATGTGVSQSPLHF
TRBD2	TRBV18	TRBJ2-1	16	NA	TGTGCCAGCTCCCTTAGCAGGACTAGCGGGAGCAATGAGCAGTTCTTC	CASSLSRTSGSNEQFF
TRBD2	TRBV11-1	TRBJ2-7	15	many	TGTGCCAGCAGCTTTTTTAGCGGGCCCCCCTACGAGCAGTACTTC	CASSFFSGPPYEQYF
NA	TRBV9	TRBJ2-7	15	many	TGTGCCAGCAGCAAAAGACGGGAAGACCTCTACGAGCAGTACTTC	CASSKRREDLYEQYF
NA	TRBV20-1	TRBJ1-4	13	NA	TGCAGTGCTAGTAGGGGGTCTAATGAAAAACTGTTTTTT	CSASRGSNEKLFF
TRBD1	TRBV5-1	TRBJ2-6	22	NA	TGCGCCAGCAGCTCCTTGCCAGCCCCACAGGGGTCCCTTACCTCTGGGGCCAACGTCCTGACTTTC	CASSSLPAPQGSLTSGANVLTF
NA	TRBV27	TRBJ1-5	14	few	TGTGCCAGCAGTCCATCCAGGGGCAATCAGCCCCAGCATTTT	CASSPSRGNQPQHF
NA	TRBV7-6	TRBJ2-1	14	NA	TGTGCCAGCAGCTTAGGAGCTAGGGATGGTGAGCAGTTCTTC	CASSLGARDGEQFF
NA	TRBV3-1	TRBJ2-4	12	many	TGTGCCAGCAGCCAATACAAAAACATTCAGTACTTC	CASSQYKNIQYF
TRBD2	TRBV4-2	TRBJ2-7	17	NA	TGTGCCAGCAGTCTCTCGAGCGGGGGCGAATCCTTCTACGAGCAGTACTTC	CASSLSSGGESFYEQYF
NA	TRBV5-1	TRBJ2-5	15	few	TGCGCCAGCAGCTTGGTGCAGAACCCTGGAGAGACCCAGTACTTC	CASSLVQNPGETQYF
NA	TRBV3-1	TRBJ2-3	12	many	TGTGCCAGCGGGACGGACGGTAACCCGCAGTATTTT	CASGTDGNPQYF
NA	TRBV4-2	TRBJ1-1	16	NA	TGTGCCAGCAGCCAAGAGGGAGGGAAAGGGAACACTGAAGCTTTCTTT	CASSQEGGKGNTEAFF
TRBD2	TRBV20-1	TRBJ2-1	18	NA	TGCAGTGCTCACCACCGAAGACTCGATTGGGGGGGTAGCGAAGAGCAGTTCTTC	CSAHHRRLDWGGSEEQFF
NA	TRBV12-3/TRBV12-4	TRBJ2-5	15	few	TGTGCCAGCAGTGAATCTAGACAGCCATTGGAGACCCAGTACTTC	CASSESRQPLETQYF
NA	TRBV28	TRBJ2-7	16	once	TGTGCCAGTATCCCTAGGGGGAGGGGGCTTTTCGACGAGCAGTACTTC	CASIPRGRGLFDEQYF
NA	TRBV18	TRBJ2-5	14	many	TGTGCCAGCTCAGCCGGGAGTTCTAGCCAGACCCAGTACTTC	CASSAGSSSQTQYF
NA	TRBV2	TRBJ2-1	12	many	TGTGCCAGCGGGATTGGTTTCAATGAGCAGTTCTTC	CASGIGFNEQFF
TRBD2	TRBV6-1	TRBJ2-5	17	many	TGTGCCAGCAGTTCCCCCCCCGGGACTAGCGTAAAAGAGACCCAGTACTTC	CASSSPPGTSVKETQYF
TRBD1	TRBV28	TRBJ1-2	14	NA	TGTGCCAGCAGACGCACAGGGGGCGCCTATGGCTACACCTTC	CASRRTGGAYGYTF
NA	TRBV11-2	TRBJ2-7	13	NA	TGTGCCAGCAGCTTAGAGTCCAAGGGACTGCAGTACTTC	CASSLESKGLQYF
NA	TRBV6-1	TRBJ2-2	15	NA	TGTGCCAGCAGTGTGTGGGGGGGCGCGGGCGGGGAGCTGTTTTTT	CASSVWGGAGGELFF
NA	TRBV6-9	TRBJ1-6	14	NA	TGTGCCAGCAGTTACTTGGGGGCTCATTCACCCCTCCACTTT	CASSYLGAHSPLHF
NA	TRBV30	TRBJ1-1	13	many	TGTGCCTGGGGACCGCACCAACCCACTGAAGCTTTCTTT	CAWGPHQPTEAFF
NA	TRBV6-1	TRBJ2-2	13	NA	TGTGCCAGCAGCGAGCTACAGGGCGGGGAGCTGTTTTTT	CASSELQGGELFF
TRBD1	TRBV11-2	TRBJ1-1	14	many	TGTGCCAGCAGCCTGCGGACAGGTCGGGGTGAAGCTTTCTTT	CASSLRTGRGEAFF
NA	TRBV20-1	TRBJ1-2	11	few	TGCAGTGCTAGCCCAGGGATGAGCTACACCTTC	CSASPGMSYTF
NA	TRBV6-1	TRBJ1-2	12	NA	TGTGCCAGCAGGCGAGAGCGCTATGGCTACACCTTC	CASRRERYGYTF
NA	TRBV3-1	TRBJ2-5	12	NA	TGTGCCAGCTCAGTGGGGACGGAGACCCAGTACTTC	CASSVGTETQYF
NA	TRBV11-2	TRBJ1-2	14	many	TGTGCCAGCAGCTTAGTAGGCACCCACTATGGCTACACCTTC	CASSLVGTHYGYTF
TRBD2	TRBV7-9	TRBJ2-3	15	many	TGTGCCAGCAGCTTACGCGGGAGGGGGACAGATACGCAGTATTTT	CASSLRGRGTDTQYF
NA	TRBV20-1	TRBJ2-1	10	few	TGCAGTGCTATAGCTGGGGAGCAGTTCTTC	CSAIAGEQFF
TRBD2	TRBV11-2	TRBJ2-7	14	many	TGTGCCAGCAGCTTCGCGGGAGGGGCCTACGAGCAGTACTTC	CASSFAGGAYEQYF
NA	TRBV27	TRBJ2-2	15	NA	TGTGCCAGCAGTTTTTCGGATCCCGGGGCCGGGGAGCTGTTTTTT	CASSFSDPGAGELFF
TRBD1	TRBV20-1	TRBJ2-1	14	few	TGCAGTGCTTTCCCGGGACAGGGTTACAATGAGCAGTTCTTC	CSAFPGQGYNEQFF
NA	TRBV20-1	TRBJ1-4	10	few	TGCAGTGCCTCAGATGAAAAACTGTTTTTT	CSASDEKLFF
NA	TRBV2	TRBJ2-5	13	NA	TGTGCCAGCAGTGAAACTTCACCGGAGACCCAGTACTTC	CASSETSPETQYF
NA	TRBV19	TRBJ1-5	14	NA	TGTGCCAGTAGGATATCTAACAACAATCAGCCCCAGCATTTT	CASRISNNNQPQHF
NA	TRBV3-1	TRBJ1-3	14	NA	TGTGCCAGCAGCCAATCCCCCGGCGGGAACACCATATATTTT	CASSQSPGGNTIYF
NA	TRBV12-3/TRBV12-4	TRBJ2-7	12	NA	TGTGCCAGCAGTTCGGCTAGCTACGAGCAGTACTTC	CASSSASYEQYF
NA	TRBV12-3/TRBV12-4	TRBJ2-7	16	NA	TGTGCCAGCAGTTTAGTCCTAGCCGGGAGCCCCTACGAGCAGTACTTC	CASSLVLAGSPYEQYF
TRBD2	TRBV2	TRBJ2-7	16	many	TGTGCCAGCAGTGGAGGTGGTAGCGGGAGGGCCTACGAGCAGTACTTC	CASSGGGSGRAYEQYF
TRBD1	TRBV9	TRBJ2-5	14	NA	TGTGCCAGCAGCGTAGGGGGGACAGAAGAGACCCAGTACTTC	CASSVGGTEETQYF
NA	TRBV20-1	TRBJ2-3	16	few	TGCAGTGCCACCCGGGCCCAGGGGATTGGCTCAGATACGCAGTATTTT	CSATRAQGIGSDTQYF
NA	TRBV13	TRBJ2-1	17	many	TGTGCCAGCAGCTTAGGCCACCCAGTTGCCTCCTACAATGAGCAGTTCTTC	CASSLGHPVASYNEQFF
NA	TRBV7-6	TRBJ2-2	17	many	TGTGCCAGCAGCTTAGCGAGCATCGACAGGGAGGCCGGGGAGCTGTTTTTT	CASSLASIDREAGELFF
TRBD2	TRBV6-1	TRBJ2-7	15	many	TGTGCCAGCACCAGAACTAGCGGGAGCGTCTACGAGCAGTACTTC	CASTRTSGSVYEQYF
NA	TRBV13	TRBJ2-3	15	many	TGTGCCAGCAGCCCCCGTCAGCTTGCGGGAGATACGCAGTATTTT	CASSPRQLAGDTQYF
NA	TRBV27	TRBJ1-1	12	many	TGTGCCAGCAGTTTATATGGGGGTAACGCTTTCTTT	CASSLYGGNAFF